These 9 T cell receptor beta chains were sequenced from one sample in a study of blood T cells in healthy people across ages. Alongside a J-beta primer mix, a sample-barcoded 5' primer served in a second PCR lasting about 7 to 12 cycles. TCRdb re-called the 5' RACE reads with MiXCR, one entry per CDR3 protein. The profile shows 870,000 or so distinct CDR3 sequences, more than 25% of them singletons. The material sequenced was blood. These receptors were collected from a woman of 80 years or more in good health.

On this clonotype: Just one base apart from a much larger clone, this may be a read error. The chain recombines TRBV5-1 with TRBJ2-1, with 11 bases identical to TRBD2. The CDR3 is 16 residues long. Per germline, CDR1 SGHRS and CDR2 YFSETQ. The DNA for the CDR3 is TGCGCCAGCAGCCCGAAGGGACTAGCGGCCTACGATGAGCAGTTCTTC. Protein: CASSPKGLAAYDEQFF.

The table lists this clonotype with a few counts. It may be a read error: a sequence one base away is much more abundant. V is TRBV5-1 and J is TRBJ1-2, with D maybe TRBD1 (6 bases). CDR1 and CDR2 from the germline V gene are SGHRS and YFSETQ. Trimming stripped 5 bases from V and 6 bases from J, with 17 bases between. CDR3 size: 14 residues. The DNA of the CDR3 is TGCGCCAGCAGACAACAGGGAGTAGGTAATGGCTACACCTTC. This gives the protein CASRQQGVGNGYTF.

DNA of the CDR3: TGCGCCAGCAGTGAGTTCCTAGCGGGGAGAAGTCCAGATACGCAGTATTTT. Translated: CASSEFLAGRSPDTQYF. The J gene is TRBJ2-3, the V gene TRBV10-2; TRBD2 matches at 9 bases. Per germline, CDR1 WSHSY and CDR2 SAAADI. The trim removed 1 base at V and 4 bases at J, leaving 9 bases unmatched. The CDR3 is made up of 17 amino acids.

With respect to this clonotype: A much larger clone lies one base from this, so it may be a read error. The chain uses TRBV20-1 and TRBJ2-1, with D perhaps matching TRBD1 or TRBD2 (5 bases each). CDR3 length: 16 residues. CDR1 DFQATT and CDR2 SNEGSKA come from the germline V gene (reference sequence). The CDR3 DNA reads as TGCGGTGCTAGAGATCTTGGGGGTCCCTCCTACAATGAGCAGTTCTTC. Residues: CGARDLGGPSYNEQFF.

This clonotype was seen ten or more times. The rearrangement uses TRBV14 and TRBJ2-7; D not resolved. Trimming pared 1 base from V and 1 base from J, leaving 5 bases between. The CDR3 runs to 13 residues. In germline, CDR1 is SGHDN, CDR2 FVKESK. In DNA form, the CDR3 reads TGTGCCAGCAGCCAAGGAACGTCCTACGAGCAGTACTTC. This codes for CASSQGTSYEQYF.

This clonotype has a handful of counts. This rearrangement joins TRBV4-2 to TRBJ1-2, with 11 bases aligning to TRBD1. The germline gives CDR1 LGHNA, CDR2 YNFKEQ. This CDR3 is built from 14 residues. V dropped 3 bases and J dropped 6; count of bases not matched to a gene: 3. DNA for the CDR3: TGTGCCAGCAGCCAGACGGGACAGGGGGATGGCTACACCTTC. Translating it yields CASSQTGQGDGYTF.

The J gene is TRBJ1-2, the V gene TRBV19; unclear D gene. Germline CDR1 and CDR2: LNHDA and SQIVND (reference sequence). The V end was cut by 6 bases, the J end by 0 bases, with 11 bases between. This CDR3 is 14 amino acids long. The CDR3 sequence: CASRTDEANYGYTF. CDR3 sequence (DNA): TGTGCCAGTAGAACGGACGAAGCTAACTATGGCTACACCTTC.

This clonotype showed up many times. The gene calls are TRBV25-1 and TRBJ2-3; no reliable D call. Trimming shortened V by 3 bases and J by 1 base, and 17 bases separated the two germline ends. Germline-derived CDR1 and CDR2 are MGHDK and SYGVNS. The length of the CDR3 is 17 residues. CDR3 protein: CASSDPRRGEGTDTQYF. The CDR3, as DNA: TGTGCCAGCAGTGATCCCCGACGAGGTGAGGGCACAGATACGCAGTATTTT. The variable domain in full, with the rest retrieved from reference TRBV25-1 and TRBJ2-3, is EADIYQTPRYLVIGTGKKITLECSQTMGHDKMYWYQQDPGMELHLIHYSYGVNSTEKGDLSSESTVSRIRTEHFPLTLESARPSHTSQYLCASSDPRRGEGTDTQYFGPGTRLTVL.

This clonotype was counted a few times. The chain joins TRBV5-1 to TRBJ2-2, with 9 nucleotides matching TRBD2. This CDR3 has 15 residues. The V gene end was trimmed by 4 bases and the J gene end by 1 base; junction bases not matched to a gene: 2. Germline loops: CDR1 SGHRS, CDR2 YFSETQ. Here the CDR3 DNA reads TGCGCCAGCAGCGAAGCGGGGGGGAACACCGGGGAGCTGTTTTTT. Its protein is CASSEAGGNTGELFF.